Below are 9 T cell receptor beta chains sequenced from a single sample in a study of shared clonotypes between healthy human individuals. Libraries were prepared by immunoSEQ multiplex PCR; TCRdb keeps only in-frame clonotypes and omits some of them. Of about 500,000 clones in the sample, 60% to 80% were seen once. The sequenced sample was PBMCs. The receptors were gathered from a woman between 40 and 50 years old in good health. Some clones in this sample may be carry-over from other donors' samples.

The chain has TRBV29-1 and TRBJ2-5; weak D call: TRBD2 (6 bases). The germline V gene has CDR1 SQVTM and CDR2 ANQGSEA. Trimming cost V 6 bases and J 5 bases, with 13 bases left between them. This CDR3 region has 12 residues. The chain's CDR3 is CSVGEVRETQYF. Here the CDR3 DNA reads TGCAGCGTCGGGGAGGTGAGGGAGACCCAGTACTTC. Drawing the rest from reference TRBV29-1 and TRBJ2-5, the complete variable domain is SAVISQKPSRDICQRGTSLTIQCQVDSQVTMMFWYRQQPGQSLTLIATANQGSEATYESGFVIDKFPISRPNLTFSTLTVSNMSPEDSSIYLCSVGEVRETQYFGPGTRLLVL.

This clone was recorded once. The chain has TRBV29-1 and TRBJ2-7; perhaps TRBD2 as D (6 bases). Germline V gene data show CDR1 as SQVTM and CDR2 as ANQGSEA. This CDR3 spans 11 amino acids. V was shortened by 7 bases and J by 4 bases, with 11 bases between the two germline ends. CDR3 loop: CSARTIYEQYF. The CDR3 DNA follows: TGCAGCGCACGGACTATTTACGAGCAGTACTTC.

This CDR3 reads CASSQGDRGLYGYTF. The CDR3 DNA reads TGTGCCAGCAGCCAGGGGGACAGGGGGCTTTATGGCTACACCTTC. The V call is TRBV7-9, the J call TRBJ1-2, with 12 bases lining up with TRBD1. Germline CDR1 SEHNR, CDR2 FQNEAQ (reference sequence). This CDR3 is 15 amino acids long. Trimming took 5 bases from V and 5 from J; bases not matched to a gene: 6.

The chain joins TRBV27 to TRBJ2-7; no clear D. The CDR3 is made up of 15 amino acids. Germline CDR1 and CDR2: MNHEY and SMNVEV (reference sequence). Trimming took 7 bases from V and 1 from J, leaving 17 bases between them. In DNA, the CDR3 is TGTGCCAGCACCCCCCGCCGTGCAGCATCCTACGAGCAGTACTTC. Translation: CASTPRRAASYEQYF.

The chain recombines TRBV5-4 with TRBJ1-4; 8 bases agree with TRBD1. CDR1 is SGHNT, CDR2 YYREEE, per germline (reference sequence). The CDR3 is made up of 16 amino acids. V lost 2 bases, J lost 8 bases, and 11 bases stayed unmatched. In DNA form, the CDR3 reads TGTGCCAGCAGCTTATCGACAGGGGCCGCAAGCGAAAAACTGTTTTTT. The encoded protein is CASSLSTGAASEKLFF. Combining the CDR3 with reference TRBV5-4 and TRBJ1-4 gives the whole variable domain ETGVTQSPTHLIKTRGQQVTLRCSSQSGHNTVSWYQQALGQGPQFIFQYYREEENGRGNFPPRFSGLQFPNYSSELNVNALELDDSALYLCASSLSTGAASEKLFFGSGTQLSVL.

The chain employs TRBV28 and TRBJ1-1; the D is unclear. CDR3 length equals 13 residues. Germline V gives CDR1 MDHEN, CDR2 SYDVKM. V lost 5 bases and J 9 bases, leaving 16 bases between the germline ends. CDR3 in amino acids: CASSARATFKAFF. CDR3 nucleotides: TGTGCCAGCAGTGCCAGAGCAACGTTTAAAGCTTTCTTT.

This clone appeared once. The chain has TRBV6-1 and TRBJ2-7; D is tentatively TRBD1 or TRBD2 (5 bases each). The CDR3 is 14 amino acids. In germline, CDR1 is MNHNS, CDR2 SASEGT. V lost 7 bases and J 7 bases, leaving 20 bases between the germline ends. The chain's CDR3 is CASTPRGEQAEQYF. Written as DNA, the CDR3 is TGTGCCAGCACTCCCCGAGGGGAACAGGCAGAGCAGTACTTC.

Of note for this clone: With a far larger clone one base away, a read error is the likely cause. The CDR3 coding sequence is TGCAGCGCCGTGTTCCGGGTAAAAGGCAGTGAGCAGTTCTTC. Translating it yields CSAVFRVKGSEQFF. The chain has TRBV29-1 and TRBJ2-1; D unresolved. Germline assignment: CDR1 SQVTM and CDR2 ANQGSEA. This CDR3 region has 14 residues. Trimming left V 7 bases short and J 9 bases short, with 22 bases between.

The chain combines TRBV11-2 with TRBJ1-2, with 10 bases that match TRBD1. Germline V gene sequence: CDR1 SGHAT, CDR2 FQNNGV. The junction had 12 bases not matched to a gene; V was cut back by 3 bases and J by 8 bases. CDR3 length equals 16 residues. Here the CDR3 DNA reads TGTGCCAGCAGCTTTGGGACAGGGGAGTTTCAGCAGGGCTACACCTTC. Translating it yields CASSFGTGEFQQGYTF.